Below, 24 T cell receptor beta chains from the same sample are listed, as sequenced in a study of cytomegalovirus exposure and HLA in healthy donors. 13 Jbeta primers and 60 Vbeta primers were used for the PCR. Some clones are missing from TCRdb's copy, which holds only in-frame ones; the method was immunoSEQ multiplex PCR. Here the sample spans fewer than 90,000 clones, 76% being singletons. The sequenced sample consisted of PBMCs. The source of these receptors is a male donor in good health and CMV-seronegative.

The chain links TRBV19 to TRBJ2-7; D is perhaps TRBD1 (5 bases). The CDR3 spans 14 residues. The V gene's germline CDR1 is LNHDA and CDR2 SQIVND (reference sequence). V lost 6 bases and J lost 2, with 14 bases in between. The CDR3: CASSDGANPYEQYF. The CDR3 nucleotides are TGTGCCAGTAGCGATGGGGCCAACCCCTACGAGCAGTACTTC. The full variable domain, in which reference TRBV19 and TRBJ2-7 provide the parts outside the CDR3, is DGGITQSPKYLFRKEGQNVTLSCEQNLNHDAMYWYRQDPGQGLRLIYYSQIVNDFQKGDIAEGYSVSREKKESFPLTVTSAQKNPTAFYLCASSDGANPYEQYFGPGTRLTVT.

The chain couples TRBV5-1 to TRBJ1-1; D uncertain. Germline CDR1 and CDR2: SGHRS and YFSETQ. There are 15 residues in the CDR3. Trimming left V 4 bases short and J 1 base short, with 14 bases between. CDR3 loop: CASSPLTSENTEAFF. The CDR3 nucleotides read TGCGCCAGCAGCCCGCTGACATCTGAGAACACTGAAGCTTTCTTT.

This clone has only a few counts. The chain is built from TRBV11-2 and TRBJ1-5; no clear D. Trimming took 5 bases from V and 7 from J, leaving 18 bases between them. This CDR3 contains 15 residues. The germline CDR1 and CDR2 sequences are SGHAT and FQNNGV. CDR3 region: CASSRSDGLGQPQHF. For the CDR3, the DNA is TGTGCCAGCAGCCGATCAGACGGCCTCGGGCAGCCCCAGCATTTT.

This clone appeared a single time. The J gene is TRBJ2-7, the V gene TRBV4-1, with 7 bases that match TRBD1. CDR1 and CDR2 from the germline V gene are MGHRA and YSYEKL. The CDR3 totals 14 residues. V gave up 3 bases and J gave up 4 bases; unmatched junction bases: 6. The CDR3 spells CASSHNRGRYEQYF. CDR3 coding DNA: TGCGCCAGCAGCCATAACAGGGGAAGGTACGAGCAGTACTTC.

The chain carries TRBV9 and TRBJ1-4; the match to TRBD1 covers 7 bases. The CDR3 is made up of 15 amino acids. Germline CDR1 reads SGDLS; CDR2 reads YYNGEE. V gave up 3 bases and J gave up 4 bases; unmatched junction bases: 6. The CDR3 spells CASSARGGFNEKLFF. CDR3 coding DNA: TGTGCCAGCAGCGCACGAGGGGGCTTTAATGAAAAACTGTTTTTT.

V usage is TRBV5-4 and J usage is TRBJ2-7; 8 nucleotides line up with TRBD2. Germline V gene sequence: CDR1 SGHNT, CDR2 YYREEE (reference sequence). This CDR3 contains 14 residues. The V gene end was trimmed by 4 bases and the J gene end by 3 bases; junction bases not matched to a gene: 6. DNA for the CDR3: TGTGCCAGCAGCCGGGGGGGGAAGAACTACGAGCAGTACTTC. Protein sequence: CASSRGGKNYEQYF.

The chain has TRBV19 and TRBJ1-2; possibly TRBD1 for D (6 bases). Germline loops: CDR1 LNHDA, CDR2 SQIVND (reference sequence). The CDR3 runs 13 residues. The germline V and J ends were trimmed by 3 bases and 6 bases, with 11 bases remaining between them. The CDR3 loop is CASSIAGGHGYTF. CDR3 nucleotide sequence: TGTGCCAGTAGTATCGCCGGGGGGCATGGCTACACCTTC.

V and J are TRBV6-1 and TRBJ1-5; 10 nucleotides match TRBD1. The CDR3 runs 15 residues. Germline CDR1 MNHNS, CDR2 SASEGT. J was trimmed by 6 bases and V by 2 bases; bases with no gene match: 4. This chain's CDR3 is CASSELGQGFQPQHF. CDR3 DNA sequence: TGTGCCAGCAGTGAACTGGGACAGGGGTTTCAGCCCCAGCATTTT.

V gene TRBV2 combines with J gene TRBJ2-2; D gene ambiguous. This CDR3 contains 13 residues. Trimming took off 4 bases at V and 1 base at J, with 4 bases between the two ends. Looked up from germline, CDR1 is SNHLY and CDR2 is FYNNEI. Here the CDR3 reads CASSGLNTGELFF. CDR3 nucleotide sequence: TGTGCCAGCAGTGGTCTGAACACCGGGGAGCTGTTTTTT.

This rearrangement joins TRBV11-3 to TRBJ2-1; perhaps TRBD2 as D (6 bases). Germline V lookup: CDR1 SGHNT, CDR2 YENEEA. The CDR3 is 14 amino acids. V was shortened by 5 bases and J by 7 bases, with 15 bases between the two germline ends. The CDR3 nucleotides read TGTGCCAGCAGCCCTCGGATTGGGGGGAATGAGCAGTTCTTC. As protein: CASSPRIGGNEQFF.

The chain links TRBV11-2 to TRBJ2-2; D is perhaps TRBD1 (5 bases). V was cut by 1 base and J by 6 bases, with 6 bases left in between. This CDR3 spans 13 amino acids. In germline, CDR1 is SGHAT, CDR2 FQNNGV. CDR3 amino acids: CASSLVGAGELFF. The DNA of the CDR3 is TGTGCCAGCAGCTTAGTAGGGGCCGGGGAGCTGTTTTTT.

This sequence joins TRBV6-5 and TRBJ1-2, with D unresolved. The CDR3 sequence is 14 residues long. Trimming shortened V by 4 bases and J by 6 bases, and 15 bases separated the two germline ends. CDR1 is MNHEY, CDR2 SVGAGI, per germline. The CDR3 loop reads CASSSSGSADGYTF. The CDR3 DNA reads TGTGCCAGCAGTTCAAGCGGGAGTGCGGATGGCTACACCTTC.

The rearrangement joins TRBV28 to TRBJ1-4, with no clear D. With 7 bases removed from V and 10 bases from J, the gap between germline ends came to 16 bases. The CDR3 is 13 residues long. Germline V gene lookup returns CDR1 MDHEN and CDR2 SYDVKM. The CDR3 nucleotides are TGTGCCAGCATCCAACCCCCCCGGGGAAAACTGTTTTTT. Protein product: CASIQPPRGKLFF.

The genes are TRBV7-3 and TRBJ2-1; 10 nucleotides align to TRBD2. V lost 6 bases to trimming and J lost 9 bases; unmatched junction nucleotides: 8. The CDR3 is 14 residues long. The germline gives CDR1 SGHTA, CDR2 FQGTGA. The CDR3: CASSGLAALGEQFF. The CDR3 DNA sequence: TGTGCCAGCAGTGGACTAGCGGCCCTGGGTGAGCAGTTCTTC.

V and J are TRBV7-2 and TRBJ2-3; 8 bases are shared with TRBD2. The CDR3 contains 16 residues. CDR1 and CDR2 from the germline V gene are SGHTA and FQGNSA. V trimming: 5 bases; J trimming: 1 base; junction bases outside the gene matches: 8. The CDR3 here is CASSPGGSRRTDTQYF. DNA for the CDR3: TGTGCCAGCAGCCCGGGAGGGTCCCGCCGCACAGATACGCAGTATTTT.

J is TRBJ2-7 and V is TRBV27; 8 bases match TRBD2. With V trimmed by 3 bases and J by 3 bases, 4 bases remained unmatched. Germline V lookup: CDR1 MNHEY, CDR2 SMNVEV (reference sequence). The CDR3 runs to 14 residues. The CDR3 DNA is TGTGCCAGCAGTTTGACGGGGGGGGGCTACGAGCAGTACTTC. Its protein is CASSLTGGGYEQYF.

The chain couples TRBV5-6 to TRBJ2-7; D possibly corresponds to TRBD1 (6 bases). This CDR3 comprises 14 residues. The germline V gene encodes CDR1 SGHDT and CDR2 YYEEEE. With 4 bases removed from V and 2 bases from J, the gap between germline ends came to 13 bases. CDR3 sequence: CASSQTGTTYEQYF. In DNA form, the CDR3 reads TGTGCCAGCAGCCAAACCGGGACAACCTACGAGCAGTACTTC.

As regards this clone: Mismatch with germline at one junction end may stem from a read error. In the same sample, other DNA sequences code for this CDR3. The CDR3 DNA reads TGTGCCAGCAGTTTCAGGGTACGGGTAGAGGAAAAATTGTTTTTT. Translating gives CASSFRVRVEEKLFF. This sequence joins TRBV28 and TRBJ1-4; D might be TRBD1 (5 bases). Germline lookup yields CDR1 MDHEN and CDR2 SYDVKM. The CDR3 spans 15 residues.

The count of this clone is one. The CDR3 DNA is TGTGCCAGCAGTTCGAGGGTGGGTAACGAGCAGTACTTC. This translates into CASSSRVGNEQYF. The rearrangement uses TRBV6-4 and TRBJ2-7; the D gene is possibly TRBD2 (5 bases). With 5 bases removed from V and 5 bases from J, the gap between germline ends came to 13 bases. From germline, CDR1 is MRHNA and CDR2 SNTAGT. The CDR3 is 13 amino acids.

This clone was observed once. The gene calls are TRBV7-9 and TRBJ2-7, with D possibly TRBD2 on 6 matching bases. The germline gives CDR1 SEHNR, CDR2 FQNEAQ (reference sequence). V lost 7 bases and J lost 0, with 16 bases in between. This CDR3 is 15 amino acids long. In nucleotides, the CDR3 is TGTGCCAGCACCCTATACGGGGGAAGCTCCTACGAGCAGTACTTC. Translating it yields CASTLYGGSSYEQYF.

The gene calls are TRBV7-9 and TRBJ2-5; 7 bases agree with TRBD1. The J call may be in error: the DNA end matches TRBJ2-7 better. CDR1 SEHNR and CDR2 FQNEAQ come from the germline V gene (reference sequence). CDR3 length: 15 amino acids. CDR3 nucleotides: TGTGCCAGCAGCTTGCAGACAGGGAACTCCTACGAGCAGTACTTC. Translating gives CASSLQTGNSYEQYF.

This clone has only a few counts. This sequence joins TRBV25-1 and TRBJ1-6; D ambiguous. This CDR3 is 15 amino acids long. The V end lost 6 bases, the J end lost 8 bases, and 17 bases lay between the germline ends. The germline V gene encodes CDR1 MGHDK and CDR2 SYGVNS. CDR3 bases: TGTGCCAGCAGATCGACGTCAGGATTGGATTCACCCCTCCACTTT. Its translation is CASRSTSGLDSPLHF.

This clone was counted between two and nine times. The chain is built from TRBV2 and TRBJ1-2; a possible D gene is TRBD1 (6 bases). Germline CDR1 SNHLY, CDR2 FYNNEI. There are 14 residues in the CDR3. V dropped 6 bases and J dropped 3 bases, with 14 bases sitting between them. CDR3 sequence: CASRPGQTYYGYTF. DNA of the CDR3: TGTGCCAGCAGACCCGGACAGACCTACTATGGCTACACCTTC.

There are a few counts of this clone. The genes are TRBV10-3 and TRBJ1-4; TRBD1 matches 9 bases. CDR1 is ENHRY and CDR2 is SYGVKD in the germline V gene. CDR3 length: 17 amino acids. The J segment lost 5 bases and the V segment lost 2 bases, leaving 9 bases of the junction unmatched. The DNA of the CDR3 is TGTGCCATCAGTGAGACTTATACCGGGACAGGGAATGAAAAACTGTTTTTT. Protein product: CAISETYTGTGNEKLFF.